This is a list of T cell receptor beta chains from one sample in a study of cytomegalovirus exposure and HLA in healthy donors. Only in-frame clones appear in the TCRdb table, and some are missing; sequencing was by immunoSEQ multiplex PCR. The data show approximately 72,000 clones, with 78% seen just once and less than 7% held by the top ten. Sequencing was performed on PBMCs. The source is a male donor in good health and CMV-seropositive. The CDR3 runs from the conserved cysteine through the conserved F or W. Fields, in order: D gene, V gene, clone size, J gene, CDR3 protein, CDR3 DNA. A D gene is named only where the DNA matches it firmly. Size values are once, few and many counts, or a class for expanded clones, and some rows have none.

D gene: NA
V gene: TRBV6-1
clone size: NA
J gene: TRBJ1-5
CDR3 protein: CASTPNSQGLQPQHF
CDR3 DNA: TGTGCCAGCACCCCGAATTCACAGGGCTTGCAGCCCCAGCATTTT

D gene: TRBD2
V gene: TRBV5-4
clone size: NA
J gene: TRBJ2-5
CDR3 protein: CASSLAGAQETQYF
CDR3 DNA: TGTGCCAGCAGCTTAGCGGGAGCTCAAGAGACCCAGTACTTC

D gene: TRBD2
V gene: TRBV6-5
clone size: NA
J gene: TRBJ2-7
CDR3 protein: CASSYSRGLAAYEQYF
CDR3 DNA: TGTGCCAGCAGTTACTCGAGAGGACTAGCGGCATACGAGCAGTACTTC

D gene: NA
V gene: TRBV30
clone size: NA
J gene: TRBJ1-1
CDR3 protein: CAWSVGRGAFF
CDR3 DNA: TGTGCCTGGAGTGTAGGACGGGGAGCTTTCTTT

D gene: NA
V gene: TRBV9
clone size: few
J gene: TRBJ2-7
CDR3 protein: CASSASGVSEQYF
CDR3 DNA: TGTGCCAGCAGCGCCTCAGGGGTTAGCGAGCAGTACTTC

D gene: NA
V gene: TRBV14
clone size: NA
J gene: TRBJ1-2
CDR3 protein: CASSQSWGRGWSGHTF
CDR3 DNA: TGTGCCAGCAGCCAATCTTGGGGGCGCGGGTGGAGCGGCCACACCTTC

D gene: TRBD1
V gene: TRBV7-2
clone size: few
J gene: TRBJ2-7
CDR3 protein: CASSLFGTASYEQYF
CDR3 DNA: TGTGCCAGCAGCTTATTTGGGACAGCCTCCTACGAGCAGTACTTC

D gene: NA
V gene: TRBV18
clone size: NA
J gene: TRBJ2-5
CDR3 protein: CASSPTGMSETQYF
CDR3 DNA: TGTGCCAGCTCACCAACAGGGATGTCAGAGACCCAGTACTTC

D gene: NA
V gene: TRBV7-9
clone size: few
J gene: TRBJ1-1
CDR3 protein: CASSWTDRPNTEAFF
CDR3 DNA: TGTGCCAGCAGCTGGACCGACAGGCCGAACACTGAAGCTTTCTTT

D gene: TRBD1
V gene: TRBV9
clone size: NA
J gene: TRBJ1-1
CDR3 protein: CASTQGASGMNTEAFF
CDR3 DNA: TGTGCCAGCACTCAGGGGGCCTCTGGGATGAACACTGAAGCTTTCTTT

D gene: TRBD1
V gene: TRBV9
clone size: NA
J gene: TRBJ2-7
CDR3 protein: CASSPTGQPSYEQYF
CDR3 DNA: TGTGCCAGCAGCCCGACGGGACAGCCCAGCTACGAGCAGTACTTC

D gene: TRBD1
V gene: TRBV4-2
clone size: NA
J gene: TRBJ1-3
CDR3 protein: CASSDRSGGGGNTIYF
CDR3 DNA: TGTGCCAGCAGCGATAGGTCAGGGGGCGGTGGAAACACCATATATTTT

D gene: NA
V gene: TRBV7-2
clone size: NA
J gene: TRBJ2-3
CDR3 protein: CASSLILIVDTQYF
CDR3 DNA: TGTGCCAGCAGCTTAATATTAATCGTAGATACGCAGTATTTT

D gene: TRBD1
V gene: TRBV6-4
clone size: NA
J gene: TRBJ2-7
CDR3 protein: CASSEYVGGLYEQYF
CDR3 DNA: TGTGCCAGCAGTGAATACGTAGGGGGCTTGTACGAGCAGTACTTC

D gene: NA
V gene: TRBV28
clone size: NA
J gene: TRBJ1-5
CDR3 protein: CASSPSTEVRQPQHF
CDR3 DNA: TGTGCCAGCAGTCCCTCCACGGAGGTCAGGCAGCCCCAGCATTTT

D gene: NA
V gene: TRBV28
clone size: few
J gene: TRBJ1-3
CDR3 protein: CASSPPGGRDTIYF
CDR3 DNA: TGTGCCAGCAGCCCGCCGGGGGGCAGGGACACCATATATTTT

D gene: TRBD2
V gene: TRBV5-6
clone size: NA
J gene: TRBJ2-1
CDR3 protein: CASSRSVTSGRGNEQFF
CDR3 DNA: TGTGCCAGCAGCCGCAGTGTGACTAGCGGGAGAGGCAATGAGCAGTTCTTC

D gene: TRBD2
V gene: TRBV6-5
clone size: NA
J gene: TRBJ2-1
CDR3 protein: CASRTGTSYNEQFF
CDR3 DNA: TGTGCCAGCAGAACCGGGACTAGCTACAATGAGCAGTTCTTC

D gene: NA
V gene: TRBV27
clone size: NA
J gene: TRBJ2-7
CDR3 protein: CASSLMNGEQYF
CDR3 DNA: TGTGCCAGCAGTTTAATGAACGGCGAGCAGTACTTC

D gene: NA
V gene: TRBV4-2
clone size: NA
J gene: TRBJ2-2
CDR3 protein: CASSQEWASDGELFF
CDR3 DNA: TGTGCCAGCAGCCAAGAATGGGCTTCCGACGGGGAGCTGTTTTTT

D gene: TRBD1
V gene: TRBV19
clone size: NA
J gene: TRBJ1-6
CDR3 protein: CASSIAARGFITLHF
CDR3 DNA: TGTGCCAGTAGTATTGCTGCCAGGGGGTTCATCACCCTCCACTTT

D gene: NA
V gene: TRBV5-1
clone size: few
J gene: TRBJ2-1
CDR3 protein: CASSLMQGAYNEQFF
CDR3 DNA: TGCGCCAGCAGCCTCATGCAGGGCGCCTACAATGAGCAGTTCTTC

D gene: NA
V gene: TRBV28
clone size: NA
J gene: TRBJ1-2
CDR3 protein: CASSLGTYGYTF
CDR3 DNA: TGTGCCAGCAGTTTAGGCACCTATGGCTACACCTTC

D gene: NA
V gene: TRBV6-5
clone size: NA
J gene: TRBJ2-7
CDR3 protein: CASSGQNSYEQYF
CDR3 DNA: TGTGCCAGCAGTGGACAAAACTCCTACGAGCAGTACTTC

D gene: NA
V gene: TRBV11-2
clone size: NA
J gene: TRBJ1-1
CDR3 protein: CASSNARLAEAFF
CDR3 DNA: TGTGCCAGCAGTAACGCCCGGTTGGCTGAAGCTTTCTTT

D gene: NA
V gene: TRBV15
clone size: NA
J gene: TRBJ2-7
CDR3 protein: CATSILAGANYEQYF
CDR3 DNA: TGTGCCACCAGCATACTGGCGGGGGCAAACTACGAGCAGTACTTC

D gene: NA
V gene: TRBV6-6
clone size: few
J gene: TRBJ1-1
CDR3 protein: CASSYSGGLDTEAFF
CDR3 DNA: TGTGCCAGCAGTTACTCGGGGGGGCTGGACACTGAAGCTTTCTTT

D gene: TRBD2
V gene: TRBV7-6
clone size: NA
J gene: TRBJ2-6
CDR3 protein: CASGERGNSGANVLTF
CDR3 DNA: TGTGCCAGCGGGGAGCGGGGGAACTCTGGGGCCAACGTCCTGACTTTC

D gene: TRBD1
V gene: TRBV27
clone size: NA
J gene: TRBJ2-7
CDR3 protein: CASSSGTGMYEQYF
CDR3 DNA: TGTGCCAGCAGTTCCGGGACAGGGATGTACGAGCAGTACTTC

D gene: TRBD1
V gene: TRBV28
clone size: NA
J gene: TRBJ1-5
CDR3 protein: CASSRFGTGGLHQPQHF
CDR3 DNA: TGTGCCAGCAGTCGCTTCGGGACAGGGGGTTTACATCAGCCCCAGCATTTT

D gene: NA
V gene: TRBV10-3
clone size: NA
J gene: TRBJ1-1
CDR3 protein: CAITETAEGYMNTEAFF
CDR3 DNA: TGTGCCATCACCGAGACAGCAGAAGGATACATGAACACTGAAGCTTTCTTT

D gene: NA
V gene: TRBV15
clone size: NA
J gene: TRBJ1-5
CDR3 protein: CATSRASAGSVNQPQHF
CDR3 DNA: TGTGCCACCAGCAGAGCTAGTGCGGGTTCGGTAAATCAGCCCCAGCATTTT

D gene: TRBD2
V gene: TRBV7-2
clone size: NA
J gene: TRBJ2-7
CDR3 protein: CASSLQWGGRRPEQYF
CDR3 DNA: TGTGCCAGCAGCTTACAATGGGGGGGACGCCGCCCCGAGCAGTACTTC

D gene: TRBD2
V gene: TRBV5-4
clone size: NA
J gene: TRBJ2-3
CDR3 protein: CASSGKLAGDTDTQYF
CDR3 DNA: TGTGCCAGCAGCGGGAAACTAGCGGGCGACACAGATACGCAGTATTTT

D gene: NA
V gene: TRBV5-1
clone size: NA
J gene: TRBJ1-3
CDR3 protein: CASSLVPPGTGNTIYF
CDR3 DNA: TGCGCCAGCAGCTTGGTCCCGCCGGGGACTGGAAACACCATATATTTT

D gene: NA
V gene: TRBV2
clone size: NA
J gene: TRBJ2-2
CDR3 protein: CASSEAALTGELFF
CDR3 DNA: TGTGCCAGCAGTGAAGCGGCCCTCACCGGGGAGCTGTTTTTT

D gene: TRBD2
V gene: TRBV7-9
clone size: once
J gene: TRBJ2-3
CDR3 protein: CASSLGLADVQSTDTQYF
CDR3 DNA: TGTGCCAGCAGCTTGGGGCTAGCGGACGTCCAGAGCACAGATACGCAGTATTTT

D gene: NA
V gene: TRBV27
clone size: NA
J gene: TRBJ1-6
CDR3 protein: CASSTGRGYNSPLHF
CDR3 DNA: TGTGCCAGCAGTACGGGACGGGGGTATAATTCACCCCTCCACTTT

D gene: NA
V gene: TRBV27
clone size: NA
J gene: TRBJ2-7
CDR3 protein: CASSPRDNSYEQYF
CDR3 DNA: TGTGCCAGCAGCCCCCGGGACAACTCCTACGAGCAGTACTTC

D gene: NA
V gene: TRBV18
clone size: NA
J gene: TRBJ2-7
CDR3 protein: CASSPDSGLSYEQYF
CDR3 DNA: TGTGCCAGCTCACCGGACAGCGGCCTATCCTACGAGCAGTACTTC

D gene: NA
V gene: TRBV5-1
clone size: NA
J gene: TRBJ2-6
CDR3 protein: CASSFLAGANVLTF
CDR3 DNA: TGCGCCAGCAGCTTTCTCGCTGGGGCCAACGTCCTGACTTTC

D gene: NA
V gene: TRBV6-5
clone size: NA
J gene: TRBJ1-1
CDR3 protein: CASSSQGWGTEAFF
CDR3 DNA: TGTGCCAGCAGTTCACAGGGTTGGGGCACTGAAGCTTTCTTT

D gene: TRBD1
V gene: TRBV19
clone size: NA
J gene: TRBJ1-1
CDR3 protein: CASLNRGLTEAFF
CDR3 DNA: TGTGCCAGCCTTAACAGGGGGCTAACTGAAGCTTTCTTT

D gene: NA
V gene: TRBV4-1
clone size: NA
J gene: TRBJ1-6
CDR3 protein: CASSQAVNPPLHF
CDR3 DNA: TGCGCCAGCAGCCAAGCGGTGAATCCACCCCTCCACTTT

D gene: TRBD1
V gene: TRBV7-6
clone size: NA
J gene: TRBJ1-4
CDR3 protein: CASGAGGGTNEKLFF
CDR3 DNA: TGTGCCAGCGGCGCGGGAGGGGGCACTAATGAAAAACTGTTTTTT

D gene: TRBD2
V gene: TRBV6-1
clone size: NA
J gene: TRBJ2-1
CDR3 protein: CASRRLAGPNNEQFF
CDR3 DNA: TGTGCCAGCAGAAGACTAGCGGGCCCCAACAATGAGCAGTTCTTC

D gene: NA
V gene: TRBV10-2
clone size: NA
J gene: TRBJ2-2
CDR3 protein: CASSETRKVGHQTGELFF
CDR3 DNA: TGCGCCAGCAGTGAGACCCGGAAGGTGGGGCACCAAACCGGGGAGCTGTTTTTT

D gene: NA
V gene: TRBV28
clone size: few
J gene: TRBJ2-7
CDR3 protein: CASSFAYYEQYF
CDR3 DNA: TGTGCCAGCAGTTTCGCCTACTACGAGCAGTACTTC

D gene: NA
V gene: TRBV19
clone size: NA
J gene: TRBJ2-5
CDR3 protein: CASSMNIAETQYF
CDR3 DNA: TGTGCCAGTAGTATGAATATAGCAGAGACCCAGTACTTC

D gene: NA
V gene: TRBV19
clone size: NA
J gene: TRBJ1-2
CDR3 protein: CASMMTEHGYTF
CDR3 DNA: TGTGCCAGTATGATGACAGAGCATGGCTACACCTTC

D gene: TRBD1
V gene: TRBV7-9
clone size: NA
J gene: TRBJ2-7
CDR3 protein: CASSFRTGRTYEQYF
CDR3 DNA: TGTGCCAGCAGCTTTCGGACAGGAAGAACCTACGAGCAGTACTTC

D gene: TRBD2
V gene: TRBV5-1
clone size: NA
J gene: TRBJ2-4
CDR3 protein: CASSWGLAGVVAKNIQYF
CDR3 DNA: TGCGCCAGCAGCTGGGGACTAGCGGGAGTGGTAGCCAAAAACATTCAGTACTTC

D gene: TRBD1
V gene: TRBV18
clone size: NA
J gene: TRBJ1-6
CDR3 protein: CASSPATGDNSPLHF
CDR3 DNA: TGTGCCAGCTCACCAGCGACAGGGGATAATTCACCCCTCCACTTT

D gene: NA
V gene: TRBV5-4
clone size: NA
J gene: TRBJ2-2
CDR3 protein: CASSTQRELFF
CDR3 DNA: TGTGCCAGCAGCACCCAGAGGGAGCTGTTTTTT

D gene: NA
V gene: TRBV27
clone size: NA
J gene: TRBJ1-6
CDR3 protein: CASSLVGGWSPLHF
CDR3 DNA: TGTGCCAGCAGTTTAGTGGGGGGTTGGTCACCCCTCCACTTT

D gene: TRBD1
V gene: TRBV4-1
clone size: NA
J gene: TRBJ1-2
CDR3 protein: CASSNRDRGVGYTF
CDR3 DNA: TGCGCCAGCAGCAATCGGGACAGGGGGGTTGGTTACACCTTC

D gene: NA
V gene: TRBV7-8
clone size: NA
J gene: TRBJ2-3
CDR3 protein: CASSLVVGHTDTQYF
CDR3 DNA: TGTGCCAGCAGCTTAGTGGTGGGCCACACAGATACGCAGTATTTT